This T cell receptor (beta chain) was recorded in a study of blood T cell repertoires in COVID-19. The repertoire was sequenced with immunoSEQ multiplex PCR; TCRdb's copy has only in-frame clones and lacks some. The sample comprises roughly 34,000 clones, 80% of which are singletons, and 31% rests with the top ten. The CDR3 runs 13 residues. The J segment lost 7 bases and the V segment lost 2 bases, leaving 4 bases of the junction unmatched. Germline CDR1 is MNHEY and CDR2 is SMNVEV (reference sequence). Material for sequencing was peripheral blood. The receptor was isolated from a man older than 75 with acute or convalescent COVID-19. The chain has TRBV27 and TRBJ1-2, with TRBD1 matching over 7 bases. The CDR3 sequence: CASSLRQGSGYTF. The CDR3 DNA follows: TGTGCCAGCAGTTTAAGACAGGGAAGTGGCTACACCTTC.